The clone carrying this T cell receptor (beta chain) was observed a few times. The data belong to a study of type 1 and type 2 diabetes patients. Amplification started from genomic DNA. The TCR beta CDR3 region was amplified using 30 forward and 13 reverse primers. TCRdb re-derived calls from the multiplex PCR reads in MiXCR, one entry per CDR3 protein. The sample comprises approximately 260,000 distinct CDR3 sequences, roughly 44% of which are singletons, and around 15% rests with the top ten. V shed 0 bases and J shed 2 bases, with 9 bases lying between them. The CDR3 runs to 14 residues. Germline-derived CDR1 and CDR2 are GTSNPN and SVGIG (reference sequence).

Sequencing was done on a sample of peripheral blood mononuclear cells (PBMCs). The chain has TRBV30 and TRBJ2-3; D ambiguous. The TCR comes from a man younger than 35 with type 2 diabetes. CDR3 in DNA: TGTGCCTGGAGTGTTGGCAGGACCACAGATACGCAGTATTTT. Translation: CAWSVGRTTDTQYF.